The 27 T cell receptor beta chains listed next were all sequenced from one sample in a study of blood T cell repertoires in COVID-19. Generated by immunoSEQ multiplex PCR, the TCRdb table keeps only in-frame clones and is missing some. There are about 170,000 clones in the sample; around three quarters occur only once, and around a fifth lies in the top ten. The specimen was PBMCs or T cells enriched from blood (not recorded which). These TCRs come from a woman in her 70s in a cohort exposed to, infected with or recovered from COVID-19 (not recorded which).

This clone was seen once. The chain has TRBV28 and TRBJ2-6; D call uncertain. Trimming pared 8 bases from V and 2 bases from J, leaving 10 bases between. This CDR3 has 14 amino acids. CDR1 and CDR2 (germline): MDHEN, SYDVKM. This CDR3 is CASSRVAGANVLTF. As DNA, the CDR3 is TGTGCCAGCTCTCGGGTTGCTGGGGCCAACGTCCTGACTTTC.

The chain couples TRBV3-1 (or the pseudogene TRBV3-2) to TRBJ2-5; 7 bases align to TRBD1. This CDR3 region has 14 residues. The V gene's germline CDR1 is LGHDT and CDR2 YNNKEL (reference sequence). The trim removed 3 bases at V and 7 bases at J, leaving 8 bases unmatched. The CDR3 region has the DNA TGTGCCAGCAGCCAGGACACATCAGGGGGGACCCAGTACTTC. Translated, it gives CASSQDTSGGTQYF.

CDR3 protein: CASSPNSPVNQETQYF. The CDR3 DNA reads as TGTGCCAGCAGCCCAAACAGTCCCGTGAACCAAGAGACCCAGTACTTC. J is TRBJ2-5 and V is TRBV7-2, with D unresolved. With 5 bases removed from V and 0 bases from J, the gap between germline ends came to 16 bases. Germline CDR1 SGHTA, CDR2 FQGNSA. The length of the CDR3 is 16 residues.

The rearrangement joins TRBV6-5 to TRBJ2-5, with a possible D match to TRBD1 (6 bases). V was cut by 4 bases and J by 4 bases, with 10 bases left in between. CDR1 and CDR2 from the germline V gene are MNHEY and SVGAGI. CDR3 length: 13 amino acids. CDR3 coding DNA: TGTGCCAGCAGTTCGGGCAGGGGAGAGACCCAGTACTTC. It yields the protein CASSSGRGETQYF.

This clone showed up just a few times. The rearrangement joins TRBV5-1 to TRBJ2-5; 7 bases align to TRBD2. This CDR3 is built from 13 residues. The V segment lost 3 bases and the J segment 4 bases; nucleotides outside the gene matches: 3. Germline V gene lookup returns CDR1 SGHRS and CDR2 YFSETQ. CDR3: CASSSTGGETQYF. CDR3 DNA sequence: TGCGCCAGCAGCTCGACGGGGGGAGAGACCCAGTACTTC.

The chain uses TRBV19 and TRBJ2-3; 9 bases fit TRBD2. After removal of 3 bases from V and 14 bases from J, the junction contained 15 bases not matched to a gene. Per germline, CDR1 LNHDA and CDR2 SQIVND (reference sequence). This CDR3 is built from 15 residues. CDR3 in amino acids: CASSMVSAGGLHLYF. The CDR3 nucleotides are TGTGCCAGTAGTATGGTTTCAGCGGGAGGATTACATTTGTATTTT.

This chain joins TRBV29-1 and TRBJ2-7, with TRBD1 as a possible D gene (5 bases). Looked up from germline, CDR1 is SQVTM and CDR2 is ANQGSEA. The V and J ends lost 6 bases and 6 bases respectively, with 24 bases between them. This CDR3 contains 15 residues. For the CDR3, the DNA is TGCAGCGTGCTGCCAGGGATGGGGCTGAGTTTCGAGCAGTACTTC. Translation gives CSVLPGMGLSFEQYF.

This chain uses TRBV7-3 with TRBJ2-5; D may be TRBD1 (6 bases). V was cut by 3 bases and J by 1 base, with 15 bases left in between. The CDR3 contains 16 residues. In germline, CDR1 is SGHTA, CDR2 FQGTGA. The DNA of the CDR3 is TGTGCCAGCAGCTTCACCGGGACAATACGCCAAGAGACCCAGTACTTC. Protein sequence: CASSFTGTIRQETQYF.

This chain uses TRBV7-2 with TRBJ1-2; TRBD1 is a possible D gene (6 bases). CDR3 length equals 15 residues. V lost 1 base and J 8 bases, leaving 17 bases between the germline ends. Germline assignment: CDR1 SGHTA and CDR2 FQGNSA. Here the CDR3 reads CASSLVVRGFQGYTF. The CDR3 DNA follows: TGTGCCAGCAGCTTAGTAGTCAGGGGATTTCAAGGCTACACCTTC.

The J gene is TRBJ2-1, the V gene TRBV18; D is possibly TRBD1 (7 bases). Per germline, CDR1 KGHSH and CDR2 LQKENI. The V gene lost 6 bases and the J gene lost 4 bases, with 10 bases spanning the gap. The CDR3 is made up of 13 amino acids. CDR3 DNA: TGTGCCAGCTCGCGGGACAGATACAATGAGCAGTTCTTC. This translates into CASSRDRYNEQFF.

The CDR3: CASSPTTSHEQFF. In DNA, the CDR3 is TGTGCCAGCAGCCCGACAACTAGTCATGAGCAGTTCTTC. The gene calls are TRBV7-8 and TRBJ2-1, with D perhaps matching TRBD2 (5 bases). The length of the CDR3 is 13 residues. Trimming removed 5 bases from V and 8 bases from J, with 13 bases in between. Germline CDR1 is SGHVS and CDR2 is FQNEAQ. Using reference TRBV7-8 and TRBJ2-1 for the parts outside the CDR3, the full variable domain is GAGVSQSPRYKVAKRGQDVALRCDPISGHVSLFWYQQALGQGPEFLTYFQNEAQLDKSGLPSDRFFAERPEGSVSTLKIQRTQQEDSAVYLCASSPTTSHEQFFGPGTRLTVL.

The chain is built from TRBV28 and TRBJ1-2; TRBD1 might be the D (6 bases). Germline CDR1 reads MDHEN; CDR2 reads SYDVKM. V dropped 5 bases and J dropped 5 bases, with 6 bases sitting between them. The CDR3 spans 11 residues. CDR3 in amino acids: CASSTGYGYTF. The CDR3 DNA is TGTGCCAGCAGTACAGGGTATGGCTACACCTTC.

This clone was recorded only once. The V call is TRBV9, the J call TRBJ2-3, with 9 positions matching TRBD2. With V trimmed by 3 bases and J by 0 bases, 2 bases remained unmatched. Germline assignment: CDR1 SGDLS and CDR2 YYNGEE. The CDR3 totals 15 residues. This chain's CDR3 is CASSASGTSTDTQYF. CDR3 in DNA: TGTGCCAGCAGCGCTAGCGGGACTAGCACAGATACGCAGTATTTT.

This clone was detected many times. The V and J genes are TRBV28 and TRBJ2-2; perhaps TRBD2 as D (5 bases). The germline V and J ends were trimmed by 4 bases and 7 bases, with 7 bases remaining between them. The CDR3 extends over 12 amino acids. Germline V CDR1 and CDR2: MDHEN, SYDVKM. The CDR3 reads CASSWGDGELFF. CDR3 in DNA: TGTGCCAGCAGTTGGGGAGACGGGGAGCTGTTTTTT.

The V and J genes are TRBV7-8 and TRBJ2-5; 9 bases fit TRBD2. V lost 5 bases, J lost 5 bases, and 9 bases stayed unmatched. CDR3 length equals 15 residues. Germline V gene data show CDR1 as SGHVS and CDR2 as FQNEAQ. The CDR3 DNA is TGTGCCAGCAGCAGCCGACTAGCGGCCTATGAGACCCAGTACTTC. Translating gives CASSSRLAAYETQYF. Using reference TRBV7-8 and TRBJ2-5 for the parts outside the CDR3, the full variable domain is GAGVSQSPRYKVAKRGQDVALRCDPISGHVSLFWYQQALGQGPEFLTYFQNEAQLDKSGLPSDRFFAERPEGSVSTLKIQRTQQEDSAVYLCASSSRLAAYETQYFGPGTRLLVL.

This clone was picked up one time. The chain couples TRBV24-1 to TRBJ1-2, with TRBD1 identical over 8 bases. Germline-derived CDR1 and CDR2 are KGHDR and SFDVKD. CDR3 length: 15 amino acids. V was pared by 4 bases and J by 4 bases, with 7 bases of the junction left unmatched. The CDR3 spells CATSEPGTGLYGYTF. The CDR3 coding sequence is TGTGCCACCAGTGAGCCCGGGACAGGTCTCTATGGCTACACCTTC.

This chain connects TRBV5-4 to TRBJ2-3; 11 positions match TRBD2. The CDR3 has 15 amino acids. CDR1 SGHNT and CDR2 YYREEE come from the germline V gene (reference sequence). The V segment lost 4 bases and the J segment 11 bases; nucleotides outside the gene matches: 12. CDR3 region: CASSSGVAGGPMQYF. CDR3 DNA: TGTGCCAGCAGCAGCGGGGTAGCGGGAGGGCCGATGCAGTATTTT.

This chain connects TRBV29-1 to TRBJ2-7; 12 bases agree with TRBD2. The CDR3 contains 15 residues. Germline trimming cut 5 bases from V and 0 bases from J; bases unmatched to any gene: 5. Looked up from germline, CDR1 is SQVTM and CDR2 is ANQGSEA. The CDR3 DNA reads TGCAGCGTTACCGGACTAGCGGGATACTCCTACGAGCAGTACTTC. It is translated as CSVTGLAGYSYEQYF.

Worth noting for this clone: Other nucleotide sequences in the sample specify the same CDR3. V gene TRBV5-4 combines with J gene TRBJ2-5; D may be TRBD1 (5 bases). Trimming removed 2 bases from V and 1 base from J, with 6 bases in between. CDR3 length: 13 residues. The germline V gene encodes CDR1 SGHNT and CDR2 YYREEE (reference sequence). The CDR3 sequence is CASSFRGQETQYF. CDR3 nucleotide sequence: TGTGCCAGCAGCTTTAGGGGCCAAGAGACCCAGTACTTC.

This clone was found a few times. The chain links TRBV18 to TRBJ2-7; the D gene is possibly TRBD1 (6 bases). From germline, CDR1 is KGHSH and CDR2 LQKENI. The CDR3 sequence is 13 residues long. Trimming stripped 5 bases from V and 1 base from J, with 9 bases between. CDR3 in amino acids: CASSSGQSYEQYF. The CDR3 DNA is TGTGCCAGCTCATCTGGACAGTCCTACGAGCAGTACTTC. The complete variable domain, with remaining parts taken from reference TRBV18 and TRBJ2-7, reads NAGVMQNPRHLVRRRGQEARLRCSPMKGHSHVYWYRQLPEEGLKFMVYLQKENIIDESGMPKERFSAEFPKEGPSILRIQQVVRGDSAAYFCASSSGQSYEQYFGPGTRLTVT.

The chain couples TRBV28 to TRBJ2-7, with TRBD2 as a possible D gene (7 bases). Trimming took 5 bases from V and 4 from J, leaving 21 bases between them. The germline CDR1 and CDR2 sequences are MDHEN and SYDVKM. The CDR3 has 16 residues. The DNA of the CDR3 is TGTGCCAGCAGTACCACCGGGGGGACAATATTTTACGAGCAGTACTTC. Residues: CASSTTGGTIFYEQYF. Full variable domain (outside the CDR3, taken from reference TRBV28 and TRBJ2-7): DVKVTQSSRYLVKRTGEKVFLECVQDMDHENMFWYRQDPGLGLRLIYFSYDVKMKEKGDIPEGYSVSREKKERFSLILESASTNQTSMYLCASSTTGGTIFYEQYFGPGTRLTVT.

This chain uses TRBV11-2 with TRBJ1-5; TRBD1 matches 8 bases. CDR1 SGHAT and CDR2 FQNNGV come from the germline V gene. This CDR3 has 13 residues. The J segment lost 6 bases and the V segment lost 5 bases, leaving 3 bases of the junction unmatched. This chain's CDR3 is CASSADRGQPQHF. CDR3 bases: TGTGCCAGCAGCGCCGACAGGGGTCAGCCCCAGCATTTT.

The V and J genes are TRBV28 and TRBJ2-7; 12 bases agree with TRBD2. This CDR3 has 14 amino acids. The V segment lost 7 bases and the J segment 11 bases; nucleotides outside the gene matches: 12. CDR1 and CDR2 (germline): MDHEN, SYDVKM. The CDR3 nucleotides are TGTGCCAGCAACTCGGGACTAGCGGGCTTCGGGGAGTACTTC. This encodes CASNSGLAGFGEYF.

This clone was counted only a few times. The rearrangement uses TRBV11-2 and TRBJ2-6; D not resolved. Per the germline V gene, CDR1 is SGHAT and CDR2 is FQNNGV. V was pared by 5 bases and J by 4 bases, with 15 bases between. The CDR3 contains 16 residues. The CDR3 spells CASSPLAWAGANVLTF. In nucleotides, the CDR3 is TGTGCCAGCAGCCCCTTGGCGTGGGCGGGGGCCAACGTCCTGACTTTC. Full variable domain (rest looked up from reference TRBV11-2 and TRBJ2-6): EAGVAQSPRYKIIEKRQSVAFWCNPISGHATLYWYQQILGQGPKLLIQFQNNGVVDDSQLPKDRFSAERLKGVDSTLKIQPAKLEDSAVYLCASSPLAWAGANVLTFGAGSRLTVL.

This sequence joins TRBV19 and TRBJ1-4; no definite D call. V lost 4 bases to trimming and J lost 0 bases, with 15 bases between them. This CDR3 has 17 residues. CDR1 and CDR2 (germline): LNHDA, SQIVND (reference sequence). CDR3 loop: CASSRPLGFATNEKLFF. CDR3 nucleotides: TGTGCCAGTAGTAGGCCTCTAGGATTTGCAACTAATGAAAAACTGTTTTTT.

This sequence joins TRBV7-2 and TRBJ2-2, with 8 nucleotides matching TRBD2. The CDR3 is made up of 18 amino acids. Germline CDR1 and CDR2: SGHTA and FQGNSA. Trimming removed 2 bases from V and 4 bases from J; junction bases left unmatched: 12. CDR3 sequence: CASSLWTSRRGGTGELFF. The CDR3 DNA reads as TGTGCCAGCAGCTTATGGACTAGCCGGAGAGGTGGCACCGGGGAGCTGTTTTTT.

The chain is built from TRBV28 and TRBJ1-6, with D unclear. CDR1 and CDR2 from the germline V gene are MDHEN and SYDVKM. Trimming took 5 bases from V and 10 from J, leaving 9 bases between them. The CDR3 is made up of 12 amino acids. The CDR3: CASSARGSPLHF. The DNA for the CDR3 is TGTGCCAGCAGTGCCCGGGGATCACCCCTCCACTTT.